This T cell receptor beta chain was recorded in a study of lymphopenia after photon versus proton radiotherapy. Points from the study as a whole: Proton therapy kept repertoires fairly stable, unlike photons, which gained effector/memory cells.

Some clones are missing from TCRdb's copy, which holds only in-frame ones; the method was immunoSEQ multiplex PCR. The profile covers under 20,000 clones, with just over 90% appearing a single time and about 6% taken by the ten largest. V shed 6 bases and J 3 bases; nucleotides not matched to a gene: 6. The CDR3 loop spans 15 amino acids. The germline V gene encodes CDR1 LGHNA and CDR2 YNFKEQ. About this clone: What it binds is unknown.

The TCR comes from a man aged 55 to 69 with pancreatic cancer. The V call is TRBV4-2, the J call TRBJ2-2; 8 nucleotides line up with TRBD2. Sequences were derived from peripheral blood, sampled from a patient treated with photon-based radiotherapy. The CDR3 DNA reads as TGTGCCAGCAGTCCAGCGGGGGCCTACACCGGGGAGCTGTTTTTT. Translating it yields CASSPAGAYTGELFF.